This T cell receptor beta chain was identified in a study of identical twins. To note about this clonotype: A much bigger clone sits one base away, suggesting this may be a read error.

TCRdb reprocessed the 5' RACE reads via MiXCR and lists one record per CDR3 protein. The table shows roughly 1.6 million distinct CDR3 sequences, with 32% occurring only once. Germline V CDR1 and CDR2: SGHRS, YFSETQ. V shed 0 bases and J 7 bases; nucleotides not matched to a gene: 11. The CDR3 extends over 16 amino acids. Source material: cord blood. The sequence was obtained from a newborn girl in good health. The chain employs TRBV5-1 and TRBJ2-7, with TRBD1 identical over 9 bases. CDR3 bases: TGCGCCAGCAGCTTGGTTCCGGGACAGGGTAATAATGAGCAGTACTTC. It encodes CASSLVPGQGNNEQYF.